The 21 T cell receptor beta chains given below trace back to one sample, sequenced in a study of cytomegalovirus exposure and HLA in healthy donors. The PCR made use of 60 Vbeta and 13 Jbeta primers. TCRdb keeps only in-frame clones here, not all; method: immunoSEQ multiplex PCR. The data hold under 200,000 clones, with roughly four fifths observed a single time. Sequencing was done on a sample of PBMCs. Every receptor here comes from a female donor in good health and CMV-seronegative.

There are a few counts of this clone. The chain uses TRBV30 and TRBJ2-3, with a tentative D call TRBD2 (5 bases). Germline assignment: CDR1 GTSNPN and CDR2 SVGIG (reference sequence). The V end was cut by 5 bases, the J end by 0 bases, with 9 bases between. The CDR3 is 13 residues long. The CDR3 reads CAWSRTSTDTQYF. The CDR3 DNA is TGTGCCTGGTCACGGACTAGCACAGATACGCAGTATTTT.

The rearrangement uses TRBV25-1 and TRBJ2-3; 9 bases match TRBD2. Per germline, CDR1 MGHDK and CDR2 SYGVNS. The junction had 8 bases not matched to a gene; V was cut back by 1 base and J by 6 bases. This CDR3 contains 16 residues. The CDR3 nucleotides are TGTGCCAGCAGTGAATCGGGCGGGAGGGGGTCGGATACGCAGTATTTT. It translates to CASSESGGRGSDTQYF.

The V and J genes are TRBV12-5 and TRBJ2-2; TRBD1 agrees at 8 bases. CDR1 and CDR2 (germline): LGHNT, FRNRAP. There are 15 residues in the CDR3. The ends lost 4 bases at V and 5 bases at J; junction bases unmatched: 6. CDR3 in amino acids: CASGWTGQDTGELFF. In DNA, the CDR3 is TGTGCTAGTGGTTGGACGGGACAGGATACCGGGGAGCTGTTTTTT.

This clone appeared once. The rearrangement links TRBV27 to TRBJ2-1, with 8 bases lining up with TRBD1. In germline, CDR1 is MNHEY, CDR2 SMNVEV (reference sequence). Losses at the gene ends were 5 bases for V and 9 bases for J; bases not matched to a gene: 6. The CDR3 covers 13 residues. The CDR3 region is CASSINRGSEQFF. Written as DNA, the CDR3 is TGTGCCAGCAGTATAAACAGGGGGAGTGAGCAGTTCTTC.

Here the CDR3 DNA reads TGTGCCAGCTCAGGGGGCAGGGAGCACACCATATATTTT. As protein: CASSGGREHTIYF. The genes are TRBV2 and TRBJ1-3; 8 positions agree with TRBD1. With V trimmed by 8 bases and J by 8 bases, 8 bases remained unmatched. Germline loops: CDR1 SNHLY, CDR2 FYNNEI. The CDR3 extends over 13 amino acids. Full variable domain (missing parts from reference TRBV2 and TRBJ1-3): EPEVTQTPSHQVTQMGQEVILRCVPISNHLYFYWYRQILGQKVEFLVSFYNNEISEKSEIFDDQFSVERPDGSNFTLKIRSTKLEDSAMYFCASSGGREHTIYFGEGSWLTVV.

This sequence joins TRBV29-1 and TRBJ2-3; possibly TRBD2 for D (5 bases). The CDR3 is made up of 17 amino acids. V lost 3 bases and J lost 0, with 19 bases in between. Germline lookup yields CDR1 SQVTM and CDR2 ANQGSEA. This CDR3 reads CSVDAPVRGSSTDTQYF. The CDR3 nucleotides read TGCAGCGTTGACGCCCCAGTCCGGGGAAGTAGCACAGATACGCAGTATTTT.

For this clone: Different DNA sequences within this sample yield the same CDR3. The CDR3: CASSLGGGYNEQFF. The CDR3 DNA follows: TGCGCCAGCAGCTTGGGCGGAGGCTACAATGAGCAGTTCTTC. The chain combines TRBV5-1 with TRBJ2-1, with D perhaps matching TRBD2 (5 bases). The CDR3 extends over 14 amino acids. The germline V gene has CDR1 SGHRS and CDR2 YFSETQ. V dropped 0 bases and J dropped 3 bases, with 7 bases sitting between them.

V is TRBV5-1 and J is TRBJ2-7; 8 positions agree with TRBD1. The CDR3 spans 15 residues. V was clipped by 2 bases and J by 5 bases; unmatched bases: 9. Per germline, CDR1 SGHRS and CDR2 YFSETQ. In nucleotides, the CDR3 is TGCGCCAGCAGCTTATCGAGACAGGGGAGCGACGAGCAGTACTTC. As protein: CASSLSRQGSDEQYF. The full variable domain, completed using reference TRBV5-1 and TRBJ2-7, is KAGVTQTPRYLIKTRGQQVTLSCSPISGHRSVSWYQQTPGQGLQFLFEYFSETQRNKGNFPGRFSGRQFSNSRSEMNVSTLELGDSALYLCASSLSRQGSDEQYFGPGTRLTVT.

This clone occurred a few times. The chain uses TRBV11-2 and TRBJ2-1; no clear D gene. The CDR3 spans 15 residues. Germline V gives CDR1 SGHAT, CDR2 FQNNGV. Between the trimmed V and J ends, which lost 4 bases and 2 bases, there was a span of 12 bases. The CDR3 DNA reads as TGTGCCAGCAGCTCTCCCGGCGGAGCCTACAATGAGCAGTTCTTC. Its translation: CASSSPGGAYNEQFF. Using reference TRBV11-2 and TRBJ2-1 for the parts outside the CDR3, the full variable domain is EAGVAQSPRYKIIEKRQSVAFWCNPISGHATLYWYQQILGQGPKLLIQFQNNGVVDDSQLPKDRFSAERLKGVDSTLKIQPAKLEDSAVYLCASSSPGGAYNEQFFGPGTRLTVL.

The genes are TRBV7-8 and TRBJ2-2, with 12 bases identical to TRBD1. Trimming removed 4 bases from V and 5 bases from J; junction bases left unmatched: 5. From germline, CDR1 is SGHVS and CDR2 FQNEAQ. The CDR3 is made up of 16 amino acids. CDR3 region: CASSWGQGARTGELFF. CDR3 nucleotide sequence: TGTGCCAGCAGCTGGGGACAGGGGGCGCGAACCGGGGAGCTGTTTTTT.

The chain uses TRBV29-1 and TRBJ2-1, with D possibly matching TRBD2 (5 bases). With 3 bases removed from V and 8 bases from J, the gap between germline ends came to 17 bases. The V gene's germline CDR1 is SQVTM and CDR2 ANQGSEA. CDR3 length equals 14 residues. The CDR3 region is CSVDGPGEGDEQFF. DNA of the CDR3: TGCAGCGTTGACGGTCCAGGCGAGGGAGATGAGCAGTTCTTC.

The gene calls are TRBV27 and TRBJ1-6; D uncertain. V lost 5 bases and J 13 bases, leaving 15 bases between the germline ends. Germline V lookup: CDR1 MNHEY, CDR2 SMNVEV (reference sequence). The CDR3 contains 13 residues. DNA for the CDR3: TGTGCCAGCAGTCCTCGCGCGAAGCCCCCCCTCCACTTT. Its protein is CASSPRAKPPLHF.

The V call is TRBV7-3, the J call TRBJ2-3; maybe TRBD1 (6 bases). Between the trimmed V and J ends, which lost 1 base and 1 base, there was a span of 9 bases. From germline, CDR1 is SGHTA and CDR2 FQGTGA. The CDR3 consists of 15 residues. The CDR3 here is CASSLRGRGTDTQYF. In DNA form, the CDR3 reads TGTGCCAGCAGCTTAAGGGGGCGGGGCACAGATACGCAGTATTTT.

This clone was seen more than once but under ten times. CDR3 DNA: TGTGCCAGCAGTTTATCTGGGACTAGCGGGTTCACAGATACGCAGTATTTT. Amino acids: CASSLSGTSGFTDTQYF. The rearrangement joins TRBV28 to TRBJ2-3, with 12 bases fitting TRBD2. This CDR3 region has 17 residues. Trimming took 1 base from V and 2 from J; bases not matched to a gene: 4. Germline V lookup: CDR1 MDHEN, CDR2 SYDVKM.

The CDR3 coding sequence is TGCGCCAGCAGCCGAGGGAGGGGCCCCTCCTACGAGCAGTACTTC. Amino acids: CASSRGRGPSYEQYF. The chain links TRBV4-1 to TRBJ2-7; 7 bases fit TRBD2. CDR3 length equals 15 residues. Trimming removed 4 bases from V and 0 bases from J; junction bases left unmatched: 6. The germline CDR1 and CDR2 sequences are MGHRA and YSYEKL.

This CDR3 reads CAWSRDRTLSGANVLTF. As DNA, the CDR3 is TGTGCCTGGAGTAGGGACAGGACCCTCTCTGGGGCCAACGTCCTGACTTTC. This rearrangement joins TRBV30 to TRBJ2-6, with TRBD1 matching 8 bases. J lost 0 bases, V lost 2 bases, and 6 bases had no gene match. Germline CDR1 GTSNPN, CDR2 SVGIG (reference sequence). This CDR3 region has 17 residues.

The V gene is TRBV5-1, the J gene TRBJ2-5; D gene uncertain. V dropped 0 bases and J dropped 2 bases, with 2 bases sitting between them. Germline CDR1 is SGHRS and CDR2 is YFSETQ. The CDR3 runs to 12 residues. The CDR3 is CASSLAQETQYF. CDR3 in DNA: TGCGCCAGCAGCTTGGCTCAAGAGACCCAGTACTTC.

V is TRBV7-2 and J is TRBJ2-7; TRBD1 aligns across 9 bases. This CDR3 contains 13 residues. CDR1 and CDR2 (germline): SGHTA, FQGNSA. The V and J ends lost 5 bases and 6 bases, in that order; junction bases with no gene match: 5. The CDR3 DNA reads as TGTGCCAGCAGCAAGTGGACAGGGGCCGAGCAGTACTTC. Translation: CASSKWTGAEQYF.

The CDR3 sequence is CASSQEQGTEAFF. The CDR3 coding sequence is TGTGCCAGCAGCCAAGAGCAGGGAACTGAAGCTTTCTTT. This chain connects TRBV14 to TRBJ1-1; D possibly corresponds to TRBD1 (5 bases). Trimming stripped 0 bases from V and 5 bases from J, with 7 bases between. This CDR3 spans 13 amino acids. CDR1 and CDR2 from the germline V gene are SGHDN and FVKESK.

The chain uses TRBV7-2 and TRBJ2-5; TRBD2 is a possible D gene (7 bases). CDR3 length equals 15 residues. Trimming took 8 bases from V and 0 from J, leaving 16 bases between them. In germline, CDR1 is SGHTA, CDR2 FQGNSA. The chain's CDR3 is CASGLGGAYQETQYF. CDR3 DNA: TGTGCCAGCGGACTAGGGGGGGCGTACCAAGAGACCCAGTACTTC.

Only one count was recorded for this clone. This rearrangement joins TRBV4-2 to TRBJ2-3, with 12 bases lining up with TRBD2. From germline, CDR1 is LGHNA and CDR2 YNFKEQ. J was trimmed by 14 bases and V by 0 bases; bases with no gene match: 6. The CDR3 is 14 amino acids. The CDR3 is CASSQEPSGGERYF. The CDR3 nucleotides are TGTGCCAGCAGCCAAGAACCTAGCGGGGGGGAGCGGTATTTT.